This T cell receptor (beta chain) was captured by sequencing in a study of cytomegalovirus exposure and HLA in healthy donors. Comment on this clone: Its matching antigen is unknown. One end of the junction fails to match germline, which may point to a read error. This same CDR3 is encoded by further DNA sequences in the sample.

It was with 60 Vbeta and 13 Jbeta primers that the PCR ran. Per the study methods: Unique TCR beta chains totaled some 80 million in a later count, with about 11 million of them shared. Here immunoSEQ multiplex PCR was the method, and the copy in TCRdb shows in-frame clones only, minus some. The DNA was the basis for D and trimming; V, J and clone size are from that table. The data show 170,000 or so clones, 84% seen once. Study results and limitations: In a later analysis, a missense DCLRE1C variant was linked to TCR beta V- and J-gene trimming.

Source material: PBMCs. This TCR came from a man younger than 35 in good health and CMV-seronegative.

CDR3 loop: CASSSDRHNEQFF. CDR3 DNA: TGTGCCAGTAGCTCCGACAGACACAATGAGCAGTTCTTC. The V and J genes are TRBV7-8 and TRBJ2-1; perhaps TRBD1 as D (5 bases). The CDR3 loop spans 13 amino acids. Germline CDR1 reads SGHVS; CDR2 reads FQNEAQ.